The sequence of this T cell receptor beta chain was determined in a study of CD8 T cells in Susac syndrome. The patients serving as multiple sclerosis controls were treatment-naive. They had stable or active relapsing-remitting disease and fulfilled revised McDonald criteria. TEMRA cells were enriched by FACS, and CD4+ and CD8+ T cells were negatively isolated. V gave up 6 bases and J gave up 2 bases, with 17 bases separating them. Germline V gene sequence: CDR1 DFQATT, CDR2 SNEGSKA (reference sequence). The CDR3 is 15 residues long. It was with random hexamers that about 0.45 to 1 ug RNA was reverse transcribed. Amplification of TCR beta CDR3 used immunoSEQ multiplex PCR across 54 Vbeta and 13 Jbeta. TCRdb called the immunoSEQ multiplex PCR reads again in MiXCR, with one record for every CDR3 protein. The sample comprises approximately 110,000 distinct CDR3 sequences, approximately 93% of which are singletons, and approximately 0.29% rests with the top ten.

The sequencing sample was made of CD8+ T cells from PBMCs. The genes are TRBV20-1 and TRBJ2-1; D ambiguous. The receptor was derived from a human donor with multiple sclerosis. The DNA for the CDR3 is TGCAGTGCACCCGTAGACCCCCATCCCTACAATGAGCAGTTCTTC. Its protein is CSAPVDPHPYNEQFF.